This T cell receptor (beta chain) stems from a study of blood T cell repertoires in COVID-19. Study overall: T cells, B-cell-depleted T cells, or PBMCs supplied cDNA or gDNA.

As handled by the study authors: Estimates of nucleated cell counts were drawn from the amplification of reference gene primers. The method was immunoSEQ multiplex PCR; TCRdb's version includes in-frame clones alone and lacks a portion of them. The V and J calls and clone size come from that table; D and trimming were worked out from the DNA. The sample contains 150,000 to 250,000 clones, 70% to 80% of which appear only once. Germline-derived CDR1 and CDR2 are SQVTM and ANQGSEA. V gave up 7 bases and J gave up 0 bases, with 7 bases separating them. The CDR3 has 12 residues. Seattle participants joined during active infection and were tracked over time.

V gene TRBV29-1 combines with J gene TRBJ2-1; no firm D call. Sequencing used peripheral blood. This sequence originates from a woman aged 35 to 49 with COVID-19, enrolled during active disease. CDR3 amino acids: CSDQRSYNEQFF. As DNA, the CDR3 is TGCAGCGACCAGCGCTCCTACAATGAGCAGTTCTTC.